The 12 T cell receptor beta chains presented below share a single source sample, sequenced in a study of blood T cells in healthy people across ages. Sample-barcoded 5' priming and a J-beta primer mix drove a second PCR of 7 to 11 cycles. One entry per CDR3 protein, called by TCRdb with MiXCR from the 5' RACE reads. The sample lists approximately 800,000 distinct CDR3 sequences; about 56% were seen once. Sequences were obtained from blood. Every receptor here comes from a middle-aged man in good health.

This chain links TRBV20-1 with TRBJ2-5, with D perhaps matching TRBD2 (6 bases). Trimming left V 4 bases short and J 2 bases short, with 17 bases between. This CDR3 has 15 residues. Germline CDR1 is DFQATT and CDR2 is SNEGSKA (reference sequence). CDR3 in DNA: TGCAGTGCTACCCAGCCTGCGGGGCTTCAAGAGACCCAGTACTTC. Its translation: CSATQPAGLQETQYF.

This clonotype was detected ten times or more. The rearrangement joins TRBV5-1 to TRBJ2-1; 11 positions agree with TRBD2. The CDR3 spans 15 residues. Germline V gives CDR1 SGHRS, CDR2 YFSETQ. Trimming removed 7 bases from V and 8 bases from J; junction bases left unmatched: 11. The CDR3 coding sequence is TGCGCCAGCCTCGAGACTAGCGGGACACTTGATGAGCAGTTCTTC. Its protein product is CASLETSGTLDEQFF.

With regard to this clonotype: This may stem from a read error, because a much larger clone lies one nucleotide away. This chain uses TRBV6-5 with TRBJ2-7; D may match TRBD1 or TRBD2 (5 bases each). Germline V gene lookup returns CDR1 MNHEY and CDR2 SVGAGI. This CDR3 region has 13 residues. The CDR3 DNA reads as TGTGCCGGCAGTCCGGGGCGGGTCTACGAGCAGTACTTC. Translating gives CAGSPGRVYEQYF.

This clonotype was counted ten times or more. The chain joins TRBV7-3 to TRBJ2-5; D is undetermined. V was clipped by 2 bases and J by 2 bases, with 6 bases between them. The CDR3 is 13 amino acids. CDR1 is SGHTA, CDR2 FQGTGA, per germline. Written as DNA, the CDR3 is TGTGCCAGCAGCTTAGGGGTTCAAGAGACCCAGTACTTC. Translated: CASSLGVQETQYF. Looking up the rest from reference TRBV7-3 and TRBJ2-5 gives the full variable domain: GAGVSQTPSNKVTEKGKYVELRCDPISGHTALYWYRQSLGQGPEFLIYFQGTGAADDSGLPNDRFFAVRPEGSVSTLKIQRTERGDSAVYLCASSLGVQETQYFGPGTRLLVL.

The V gene is TRBV20-1, the J gene TRBJ2-3; 8 bases match TRBD1. Germline lookup yields CDR1 DFQATT and CDR2 SNEGSKA (reference sequence). The V gene end was trimmed by 2 bases and the J gene end by 2 bases; junction bases not matched to a gene: 3. This CDR3 spans 14 amino acids. This CDR3 is CSARQGASTDTQYF. CDR3 coding DNA: TGCAGTGCTAGACAGGGGGCCTCCACAGATACGCAGTATTTT.

The table lists this clonotype with a count of one. This sequence joins TRBV7-9 and TRBJ2-7; unclear D gene. Germline V lookup: CDR1 SEHNR, CDR2 FQNEAQ (reference sequence). Trimming cost V 3 bases and J 2 bases, with 11 bases left between them. The CDR3 extends over 14 amino acids. This CDR3 is CASSLVQSPYEQYF. The CDR3 coding sequence is TGTGCCAGCAGCTTGGTGCAGTCCCCCTACGAGCAGTACTTC.

The chain carries TRBV9 and TRBJ2-7, with D possibly being TRBD2 (6 bases). The germline V gene encodes CDR1 SGDLS and CDR2 YYNGEE. This CDR3 is 15 amino acids long. Trimming stripped 6 bases from V and 2 bases from J, with 18 bases between. CDR3 sequence (DNA): TGTGCCAGCAACCGGGGGACGGACCCCACCTACGAGCAGTACTTC. It specifies CASNRGTDPTYEQYF.

The chain couples TRBV7-2 to TRBJ2-3, with 13 bases identical to TRBD2. The V and J ends lost 5 bases and 1 base, in that order; junction bases with no gene match: 3. Looked up from germline, CDR1 is SGHTA and CDR2 is FQGNSA. The CDR3 spans 16 residues. This chain's CDR3 is CASSKGTSGGTDTQYF. As DNA, the CDR3 is TGTGCCAGCAGCAAAGGGACTAGCGGGGGCACAGATACGCAGTATTTT.

The V and J genes are TRBV7-9 and TRBJ2-1; D uncertain. The CDR3 has 13 amino acids. V shed 5 bases and J shed 6 bases, with 11 bases lying between them. From germline, CDR1 is SEHNR and CDR2 FQNEAQ (reference sequence). CDR3 sequence: CASSNFGINEQFF. The CDR3 DNA reads TGTGCCAGCAGCAATTTTGGAATCAATGAGCAGTTCTTC.

The chain has TRBV12-3 or TRBV12-4 and TRBJ2-1; D is ambiguous. With 6 bases removed from V and 0 bases from J, the gap between germline ends came to 12 bases. There are 15 residues in the CDR3. Written as DNA, the CDR3 is TGTGCCAGCAGCGATGATGGGGTCTCCTACAATGAGCAGTTCTTC. It translates to CASSDDGVSYNEQFF.

The V gene is TRBV28, the J gene TRBJ2-3; weak D call: TRBD2 (5 bases). Per the germline V gene, CDR1 is MDHEN and CDR2 is SYDVKM. Between the trimmed V and J ends, which lost 5 bases and 9 bases, there was a span of 21 bases. This CDR3 spans 15 amino acids. The CDR3 loop reads CASSGLTVGRDTQYF. Written as DNA, the CDR3 is TGTGCCAGCAGTGGTTTGACGGTTGGGAGAGACACGCAGTATTTT. The full variable domain, its missing parts supplied by reference TRBV28 and TRBJ2-3, is DVKVTQSSRYLVKRTGEKVFLECVQDMDHENMFWYRQDPGLGLRLIYFSYDVKMKEKGDIPEGYSVSREKKERFSLILESASTNQTSMYLCASSGLTVGRDTQYFGPGTRLTVL.

This chain joins TRBV9 and TRBJ2-3; D unclear. Trimming left V 0 bases short and J 14 bases short, with 10 bases between. The CDR3 is 11 amino acids. CDR1 and CDR2 (germline): SGDLS, YYNGEE. The CDR3 DNA reads TGTGCCAGCAGCGTAGGGTCCTTTCTGTATTTT. It codes for CASSVGSFLYF.